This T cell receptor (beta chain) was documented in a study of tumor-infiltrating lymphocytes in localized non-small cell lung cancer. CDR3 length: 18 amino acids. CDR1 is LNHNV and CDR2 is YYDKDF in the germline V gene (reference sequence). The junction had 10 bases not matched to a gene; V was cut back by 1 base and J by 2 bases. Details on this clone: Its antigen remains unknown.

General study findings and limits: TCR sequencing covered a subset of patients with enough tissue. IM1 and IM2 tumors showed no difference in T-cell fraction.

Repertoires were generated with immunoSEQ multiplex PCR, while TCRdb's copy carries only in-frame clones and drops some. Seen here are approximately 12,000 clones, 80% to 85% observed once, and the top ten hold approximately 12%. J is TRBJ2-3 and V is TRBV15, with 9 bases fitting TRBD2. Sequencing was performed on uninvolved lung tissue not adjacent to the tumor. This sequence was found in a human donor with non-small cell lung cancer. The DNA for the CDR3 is TGTGCCACCAGCAGAGGCCCGACTAGCGGATTTTCCACAGATACGCAGTATTTT. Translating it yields CATSRGPTSGFSTDTQYF.